This TCR beta chain was recorded in a study of early stage breast cancer tumors. As for the study in general: Each sample averaged approximately 9.8-fold read coverage.

Method: immunoSEQ multiplex PCR; TCRdb's copy keeps in-frame clones and lacks some. The sample has around 13,000 clones; about 80% are singletons. This clone was detected once. The TCR originated in a person in their fifties with breast cancer. Sequencing was done on a sample of normal breast tissue next to the tumor.

The CDR3 spells CASRSRGGQGDGYTF. The CDR3 bases are TGTGCCAGCAGATCCAGGGGAGGACAGGGGGATGGCTACACCTTC. The chain links TRBV6-1 to TRBJ1-2; 10 bases line up with TRBD1. The length of the CDR3 is 15 residues. The V gene end was trimmed by 6 bases and the J gene end by 6 bases; junction bases not matched to a gene: 10. From germline, CDR1 is MNHNS and CDR2 SASEGT.